The 26 T cell receptor beta chains given below trace back to one sample, sequenced in a study of blood T cell repertoires in COVID-19. The assay was immunoSEQ multiplex PCR, and TCRdb's table has in-frame clones only and misses some. Of under 150,000 clones listed, less than 90% are singletons. Sequencing used peripheral blood. The source of these receptors is a man aged 30 to 39 with acute or convalescent COVID-19.

This clone was found once. The CDR3 reads CASSLGPVGLGTMNTEAFF. CDR3 nucleotide sequence: TGTGCCAGCAGCTTAGGACCCGTCGGCCTGGGCACCATGAACACTGAAGCTTTCTTT. V and J are TRBV7-2 and TRBJ1-1; no reliable D call. The CDR3 totals 19 residues. Trimming shortened V by 1 base and J by 0 bases, and 21 bases separated the two germline ends. Germline CDR1 and CDR2: SGHTA and FQGNSA. The whole variable domain, filled in from reference TRBV7-2 and TRBJ1-1, reads GAGVSQSPSNKVTEKGKDVELRCDPISGHTALYWYRQSLGQGLEFLIYFQGNSAPDKSGLPSDRFSAERTGGSVSTLTIQRTQQEDSAVYLCASSLGPVGLGTMNTEAFFGQGTRLTVV.

The rearrangement links TRBV24-1 to TRBJ2-2; possible D gene TRBD2, 6 bases. V lost 6 bases to trimming and J lost 0 bases, with 7 bases between them. Germline CDR1 KGHDR, CDR2 SFDVKD. The CDR3 is 14 residues long. The DNA of the CDR3 is TGTGCCACCAGTACGGGGGCGAACACCGGGGAGCTGTTTTTT. This gives the protein CATSTGANTGELFF.

The chain is built from TRBV30 and TRBJ2-2; 8 bases align to TRBD2. V lost 6 bases, J lost 3 bases, and 9 bases stayed unmatched. The CDR3 sequence is 15 residues long. In germline, CDR1 is GTSNPN, CDR2 SVGIG (reference sequence). The CDR3, as DNA: TGTGCCTGTACCCCTTCGGGAGGGGACACCGGGGAGCTGTTTTTT. Translating it yields CACTPSGGDTGELFF.

The CDR3 DNA is TGTGCCACCCATTACTTCGGTGAAAAACTGTTTTTT. Translation: CATHYFGEKLFF. This sequence joins TRBV24-1 and TRBJ1-4, with unresolved D. V lost 9 bases to trimming and J lost 7 bases, with 11 bases between them. The CDR3 is 12 amino acids. Germline lookup yields CDR1 KGHDR and CDR2 SFDVKD.

This chain uses TRBV4-3 with TRBJ1-2; D possibly corresponds to TRBD1 (5 bases). Germline V CDR1 and CDR2: LGHNA, YSLEER. The CDR3 has 17 residues. Trimming cost V 0 bases and J 2 bases, with 16 bases left between them. The CDR3 is CASSQEPGGVNNYGYTF. CDR3 in DNA: TGCGCCAGCAGCCAAGAGCCGGGGGGAGTTAACAACTATGGCTACACCTTC.

The chain links TRBV6-1 to TRBJ1-2; unclear D gene. This CDR3 spans 15 amino acids. Trimming left V 0 bases short and J 8 bases short, with 16 bases between. The germline V gene encodes CDR1 MNHNS and CDR2 SASEGT. The CDR3 spells CASSEASYSGRGYTF. DNA of the CDR3: TGTGCCAGCAGTGAAGCGAGTTATTCAGGCCGCGGCTACACCTTC.

CDR3 coding DNA: TGTGCCAGCAGCCAAGTCTCCCAGCGGAACACTGAAGCTTTCTTT. Its translation is CASSQVSQRNTEAFF. The V call is TRBV4-2, the J call TRBJ1-1, with D hard to call. The ends were cut back, 1 base at V and 1 base at J, with 10 bases in the middle. The CDR3 extends over 15 amino acids. Germline V gene sequence: CDR1 LGHNA, CDR2 YNFKEQ.

The chain combines TRBV24-1 with TRBJ1-5; tentative D call: TRBD1 (5 bases). The CDR3 consists of 14 residues. V was shortened by 5 bases and J by 5 bases, with 12 bases between the two germline ends. Germline V CDR1 and CDR2: KGHDR, SFDVKD. Here the CDR3 DNA reads TGTGCCACCAGTGGGTCAAGGGGCGATCAGCCCCAGCATTTT. Protein product: CATSGSRGDQPQHF.

V is TRBV27 and J is TRBJ2-1; 9 bases are shared with TRBD2. Trimming took 3 bases from V and 9 from J; bases not matched to a gene: 9. The CDR3 has 15 amino acids. Germline V gene lookup returns CDR1 MNHEY and CDR2 SMNVEV (reference sequence). The DNA for the CDR3 is TGTGCCAGCAGTTTCGCCTCCGGGACTAGCAGTGAGCAGTTCTTC. Residues: CASSFASGTSSEQFF.

This chain links TRBV6-1 with TRBJ1-2; 7 bases map to TRBD1. This CDR3 region has 14 residues. J was trimmed by 8 bases and V by 1 base; bases with no gene match: 7. Germline-derived CDR1 and CDR2 are MNHNS and SASEGT. The CDR3 sequence is CASSEGDSLRGYTF. In DNA form, the CDR3 reads TGTGCCAGCAGTGAAGGGGACAGCCTCAGGGGCTACACCTTC.

This clone occurred many times. This chain uses TRBV4-3 with TRBJ2-1, with 9 bases aligning to TRBD2. The J segment lost 9 bases and the V segment lost 3 bases, leaving 6 bases of the junction unmatched. The CDR3 length is 14 residues. CDR1 is LGHNA, CDR2 YSLEER, per germline. The CDR3 protein is CASSQTSGSSEQFF. The CDR3 bases are TGCGCCAGCAGCCAGACTAGCGGATCGTCTGAGCAGTTCTTC.

This chain joins TRBV6-2 or TRBV6-3 and TRBJ1-1; no reliable D call. The ends were cut back, 3 bases at V and 0 bases at J, with 8 bases in the middle. The germline CDR1 and CDR2 sequences are MNHEY and SVGEGT. The CDR3 spans 14 residues. The CDR3 DNA reads as TGTGCCAGCAGTTATGGGGAGATGAACACTGAAGCTTTCTTT. This gives the protein CASSYGEMNTEAFF.

V is TRBV10-2 and J is TRBJ2-5, with TRBD1 as a possible D gene (5 bases). The ends were cut back, 7 bases at V and 1 base at J, with 10 bases in the middle. The CDR3 loop spans 13 amino acids. Germline CDR1 reads WSHSY; CDR2 reads SAAADI. The CDR3 DNA reads TGCGCCAGCAAGAAACAGGCCCAAGAGACCCAGTACTTC. It translates to CASKKQAQETQYF.

This clone appeared a few times. This chain links TRBV11-2 with TRBJ1-6, with a possible D match to TRBD1 (6 bases). The CDR3 consists of 13 residues. V gave up 4 bases and J gave up 5 bases, with 6 bases separating them. In germline, CDR1 is SGHAT, CDR2 FQNNGV. The CDR3 DNA is TGTGCCAGCAGCTGGACAGATAATTCACCCCTCCACTTT. This translates into CASSWTDNSPLHF.

As DNA, the CDR3 is TGTGCCAGCACCCCTAGTAGCGGGTTCTACAATGAGCAGTTCTTC. Residues: CASTPSSGFYNEQFF. The rearrangement links TRBV6-5 to TRBJ2-1; 7 bases line up with TRBD2. Per germline, CDR1 MNHEY and CDR2 SVGAGI. The CDR3 is 15 residues long. Unmatched junction bases numbered 9, after V lost 7 bases and J lost 3 bases.

The J gene is TRBJ1-1, the V gene TRBV10-3; no clear D. There are 15 residues in the CDR3. V shed 2 bases and J shed 0 bases, with 10 bases lying between them. Germline loops: CDR1 ENHRY, CDR2 SYGVKD. DNA of the CDR3: TGTGCCATCAGTGAGGCGGGATCCATGAACACTGAAGCTTTCTTT. This codes for CAISEAGSMNTEAFF.

The rearrangement uses TRBV9 and TRBJ2-7, with D unresolved. The CDR3 runs to 15 residues. Per germline, CDR1 SGDLS and CDR2 YYNGEE. The V end lost 0 bases, the J end lost 2 bases, and 12 bases lay between the germline ends. CDR3 in amino acids: CASSVDPEATYEQYF. The CDR3 nucleotides read TGTGCCAGCAGCGTAGACCCAGAGGCAACCTACGAGCAGTACTTC.

The CDR3 region is CTSSQDVREACGYTF. The CDR3, as DNA: TGCACCAGCAGCCAAGATGTAAGAGAGGCTTGTGGCTACACCTTC. V is TRBV1 and J is TRBJ1-2. TRBV1 is marked as a pseudogene. The CDR3 totals 15 residues.

The chain links TRBV27 to TRBJ2-1; D is perhaps TRBD1 (5 bases). Trimming pared 3 bases from V and 5 bases from J, leaving 11 bases between. The CDR3 covers 14 residues. CDR1 and CDR2 (germline): MNHEY, SMNVEV (reference sequence). The CDR3, as DNA: TGTGCCAGCAGTTTCTGGGTGGGGCACAATGAGCAGTTCTTC. It translates to CASSFWVGHNEQFF.

The chain couples TRBV27 to TRBJ1-1; D may be TRBD1 (5 bases). The CDR3 is 13 amino acids. Trimming pared 7 bases from V and 4 bases from J, leaving 13 bases between. CDR1 and CDR2 (germline): MNHEY, SMNVEV (reference sequence). The CDR3 region has the DNA TGTGCCAGCAACCACGGGGGGGGCACTGAAGCTTTCTTT. The encoded protein is CASNHGGGTEAFF.

This clone was counted only a few times. The V gene is TRBV30, the J gene TRBJ2-1, with 10 bases fitting TRBD1. CDR3 size: 16 residues. Germline CDR1 GTSNPN, CDR2 SVGIG (reference sequence). Trimming at V came to 3 bases and at J to 8 bases, leaving 13 bases not matched to a gene. The CDR3, as DNA: TGTGCCTGGAGCCCGAGGGACAGGGGAATTCTTCATGAGCAGTTCTTC. Translation gives CAWSPRDRGILHEQFF.

About this clone itself: Distinct nucleotide sequences in the sample also encode this CDR3. The J gene is TRBJ2-1, the V gene TRBV4-1; D ambiguous. Between the trimmed V and J ends, which lost 0 bases and 3 bases, there was a span of 9 bases. The CDR3 is 15 residues long. Per germline, CDR1 MGHRA and CDR2 YSYEKL. The CDR3 DNA is TGCGCCAGCAGCCAAGATGGAACAGACTACAATGAGCAGTTCTTC. Translation: CASSQDGTDYNEQFF.

The chain carries TRBV6-5 and TRBJ2-2, with D maybe TRBD2 (7 bases). The V end lost 1 base, the J end lost 0 bases, and 9 bases lay between the germline ends. This CDR3 region has 16 residues. Germline CDR1 MNHEY, CDR2 SVGAGI. CDR3 amino acids: CASSYFGGPNTGELFF. The CDR3 coding sequence is TGTGCCAGCAGTTACTTCGGGGGGCCGAACACCGGGGAGCTGTTTTTT.

The rearrangement links TRBV7-2 to TRBJ1-1; no firm D call. From germline, CDR1 is SGHTA and CDR2 FQGNSA. Trimming took off 4 bases at V and 4 bases at J, with 10 bases between the two ends. This CDR3 comprises 13 residues. This chain's CDR3 is CASSSLRGTEAFF. The CDR3 nucleotides are TGTGCCAGCAGCTCACTTCGGGGCACTGAAGCTTTCTTT. Using reference TRBV7-2 and TRBJ1-1 for the parts outside the CDR3, the full variable domain is GAGVSQSPSNKVTEKGKDVELRCDPISGHTALYWYRQSLGQGLEFLIYFQGNSAPDKSGLPSDRFSAERTGGSVSTLTIQRTQQEDSAVYLCASSSLRGTEAFFGQGTRLTVV.

V gene TRBV6-5 combines with J gene TRBJ2-1, with D hard to call. This CDR3 has 13 residues. Germline loops: CDR1 MNHEY, CDR2 SVGAGI. V was cut by 0 bases and J by 9 bases, with 9 bases left in between. The CDR3 loop is CASSYSRSSEQFF. CDR3 nucleotides: TGTGCCAGCAGTTACTCGAGGTCCAGTGAGCAGTTCTTC.

The V and J genes are TRBV24-1 and TRBJ2-3; 9 nucleotides align to TRBD2. After removal of 4 bases from V and 0 bases from J, the junction contained 4 bases not matched to a gene. There are 16 residues in the CDR3. Germline assignment: CDR1 KGHDR and CDR2 SFDVKD. CDR3 protein: CATSDPSGGSTDTQYF. For the CDR3, the DNA is TGTGCCACCAGTGACCCCAGCGGGGGGAGCACAGATACGCAGTATTTT.